This is a list of T cell receptor beta chains from one sample in a study of blood T cell repertoires in COVID-19. Sequenced by immunoSEQ multiplex PCR; TCRdb stores in-frame clones only, minus some. The sample contains some 70,000 clones, 70% to 90% of which appear only once. Sample: peripheral blood. The source of these receptors is a man aged 65-85 years with active or convalescent COVID-19. The CDR3 runs from the conserved cysteine through the conserved F or W. The D gene is left open where the match is weak. For some rows the clone size is stated as once, few or many, or as a class when expanded; others skip it.

CDR3 DNA: TGTGCCACAATAAAGTGGCAGGGCGCCACTGAAGCTTTCTTT
CDR3 protein: CATIKWQGATEAFF
V gene: TRBV6-6
J gene: TRBJ1-1
D gene: -
clone size: -

CDR3 DNA: TGTGCCAGCAGCCCTAGCGGGGGTTTAGATACGCAGTATTTT
CDR3 protein: CASSPSGGLDTQYF
V gene: TRBV11-1
J gene: TRBJ2-3
D gene: TRBD2
clone size: -

CDR3 DNA: TGCGCCAGCAGCTTGGGGCAGGGTTGGCGCGCTTACAATGAGCAGTTCTTC
CDR3 protein: CASSLGQGWRAYNEQFF
V gene: TRBV5-1
J gene: TRBJ2-1
D gene: -
clone size: once

CDR3 DNA: TGTGCCACCAGCAGAGAGGCAGGGGGCGGACAGCCCCAGCATTTT
CDR3 protein: CATSREAGGGQPQHF
V gene: TRBV15
J gene: TRBJ1-5
D gene: TRBD1
clone size: -

CDR3 DNA: TGTGCCTGGACGCTGACGGGGGTTCCGGTCGGGGAGCTGTTTTTT
CDR3 protein: CAWTLTGVPVGELFF
V gene: TRBV30
J gene: TRBJ2-2
D gene: -
clone size: -

CDR3 DNA: TGTGCCAGCAGCCAAGCAGGGGGGAGCAATCAGCCCCAGCATTTT
CDR3 protein: CASSQAGGSNQPQHF
V gene: TRBV4-2
J gene: TRBJ1-5
D gene: TRBD1
clone size: -

CDR3 DNA: TGTGCCAGTAGTAGCCAGGATTATAGCAATCAGCCCCAGCATTTT
CDR3 protein: CASSSQDYSNQPQHF
V gene: TRBV19
J gene: TRBJ1-5
D gene: -
clone size: -

CDR3 DNA: TGTGCCAGCAGCCAAGGGGGGCTCGGGACAGGGGGTTTCTTT
CDR3 protein: CASSQGGLGTGGFF
V gene: TRBV4-2
J gene: TRBJ1-1
D gene: TRBD1
clone size: -

CDR3 DNA: TGTGCCAGTAGTGCCTCGGGCCCAGGGTCGGACACAGATACGCAGTATTTT
CDR3 protein: CASSASGPGSDTDTQYF
V gene: TRBV19
J gene: TRBJ2-3
D gene: -
clone size: -

CDR3 DNA: TGTGCCAGCAGCTCCCGCGGCGGGAGGGCCCTAGATACGCAGTATTTT
CDR3 protein: CASSSRGGRALDTQYF
V gene: TRBV7-6
J gene: TRBJ2-3
D gene: TRBD2
clone size: -

CDR3 DNA: TGTGCCAGCAGCCAAGTCCAGAATAATTCACCCCTCCACTTT
CDR3 protein: CASSQVQNNSPLHF
V gene: TRBV4-2
J gene: TRBJ1-6
D gene: -
clone size: -

CDR3 DNA: TGTGCCAGCAGCTTACTCTCTAGCATGAATGAGCAGTTCTTC
CDR3 protein: CASSLLSSMNEQFF
V gene: TRBV7-9
J gene: TRBJ2-1
D gene: -
clone size: -

CDR3 DNA: TGTGCCAGCAGCTGGGGGAGGAAGTCTGAAGCTTTCTTT
CDR3 protein: CASSWGRKSEAFF
V gene: TRBV28
J gene: TRBJ1-1
D gene: -
clone size: -

CDR3 DNA: TGTGCCTGGAGTCCGGGACTCAGCACAGATACGCAGTATTTT
CDR3 protein: CAWSPGLSTDTQYF
V gene: TRBV30
J gene: TRBJ2-3
D gene: -
clone size: once

CDR3 DNA: TGTGCCAGCAGCCGGGGACTAGAGAACACCGGGGAGCTGTTTTTT
CDR3 protein: CASSRGLENTGELFF
V gene: TRBV5-4
J gene: TRBJ2-2
D gene: TRBD2
clone size: -

CDR3 DNA: TGTGCCAGCAGCGTCGAGGACGGGAGCTCCTACGAGCAGTACTTC
CDR3 protein: CASSVEDGSSYEQYF
V gene: TRBV7-8
J gene: TRBJ2-7
D gene: -
clone size: -

CDR3 DNA: TGTGCCAGCAGTAGAGAGGGGACAGGCACCTTGCGGAGTTCCTACGAGCAGTACTTC
CDR3 protein: CASSREGTGTLRSSYEQYF
V gene: TRBV27
J gene: TRBJ2-7
D gene: TRBD1
clone size: -

CDR3 DNA: TGTGCCAGCAGCCCAGAGTTCTTC
CDR3 protein: CASSPEFF
V gene: TRBV5-4
J gene: TRBJ2-1
D gene: -
clone size: -

CDR3 DNA: TGTGCCAGTAGTATAGATCGACAGGGAAGTGGAAACACCATATATTTT
CDR3 protein: CASSIDRQGSGNTIYF
V gene: TRBV19
J gene: TRBJ1-3
D gene: TRBD1
clone size: -